This TCR beta chain was identified during a study of CD8+CD57+ T cells in acquired aplastic anemia. Study context: Sorted CD4+ and CD8+ cells yielded DNA averaging approximately 3 ug.

With 4 bases clipped from V and 3 bases from J, the junction kept 2 bases outside the gene matches. Germline lookup yields CDR1 ENHRY and CDR2 SYGVKD. The CDR3 sequence is 14 residues long. Both TCR beta VDJ combination and CDR3 sequence profiling were carried out. Genomic DNA was the template for this profiling. From the reads, TCRdb called clonotypes with MiXCR, one entry per CDR3 protein. The sample lists over 200,000 distinct CDR3 sequences, around 63% occurring once. The chain recombines TRBV10-3 with TRBJ2-7, with TRBD2 identical over 11 bases. The sequenced material came from sorted CD4+, CD8+, or CD8+CD57+ T cells (not recorded which) from PBMCs. This clonotype was obtained from a human donor in good health. Here the CDR3 reads CAISGGTSGYEQYF. Written as DNA, the CDR3 is TGTGCCATCAGTGGGGGGACTAGCGGCTACGAGCAGTACTTC.